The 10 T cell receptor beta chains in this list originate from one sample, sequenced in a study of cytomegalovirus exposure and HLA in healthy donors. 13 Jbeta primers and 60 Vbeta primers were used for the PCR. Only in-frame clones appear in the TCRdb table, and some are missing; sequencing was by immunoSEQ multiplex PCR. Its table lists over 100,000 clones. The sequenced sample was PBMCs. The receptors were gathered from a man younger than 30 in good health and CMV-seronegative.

The CDR3 here is CASSLVGANEQFF. CDR3 DNA sequence: TGTGCCAGCAGCTTGGTAGGGGCCAATGAGCAGTTCTTC. This chain uses TRBV5-4 with TRBJ2-1, with D perhaps matching TRBD1 (5 bases). The V gene lost 0 bases and the J gene lost 6 bases, with 7 bases spanning the gap. Germline V CDR1 and CDR2: SGHNT, YYREEE (reference sequence). The CDR3 spans 13 residues. Drawing the rest from reference TRBV5-4 and TRBJ2-1, the complete variable domain is ETGVTQSPTHLIKTRGQQVTLRCSSQSGHNTVSWYQQALGQGPQFIFQYYREEENGRGNFPPRFSGLQFPNYSSELNVNALELDDSALYLCASSLVGANEQFFGPGTRLTVL.

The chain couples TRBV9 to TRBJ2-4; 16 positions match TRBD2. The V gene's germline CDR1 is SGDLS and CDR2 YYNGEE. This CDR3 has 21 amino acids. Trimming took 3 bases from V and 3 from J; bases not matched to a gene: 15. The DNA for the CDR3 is TGTGCCAGCAGCGCCGAGATCGGGACTAGCGGGAGGGCCAGGGGCAAAAACATTCAGTACTTC. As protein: CASSAEIGTSGRARGKNIQYF.

CDR3 in DNA: TGCAGTGCTAGCGGTGAAGAGACCCAGTACTTC. Translated, it gives CSASGEETQYF. V is TRBV20-1 and J is TRBJ2-5, with D unresolved. V was shortened by 3 bases and J by 3 bases, with 5 bases between the two germline ends. This CDR3 is built from 11 residues. Germline CDR1 is DFQATT and CDR2 is SNEGSKA (reference sequence).

CDR3 region: CASSFPGNEQFF. The CDR3 DNA reads as TGTGCCAGCAGCTTTCCGGGAAATGAGCAGTTCTTC. The chain is built from TRBV11-2 and TRBJ2-1; D is possibly TRBD2 (5 bases). Germline-derived CDR1 and CDR2 are SGHAT and FQNNGV. V gave up 3 bases and J gave up 7 bases, with 7 bases separating them. CDR3 length: 12 amino acids.

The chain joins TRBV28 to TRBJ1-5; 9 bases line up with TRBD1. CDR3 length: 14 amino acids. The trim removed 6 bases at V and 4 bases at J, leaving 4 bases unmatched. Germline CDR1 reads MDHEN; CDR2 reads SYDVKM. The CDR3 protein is CASRLGQGNQPQHF. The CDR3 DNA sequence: TGTGCCAGCAGGCTAGGACAGGGGAATCAGCCCCAGCATTTT.

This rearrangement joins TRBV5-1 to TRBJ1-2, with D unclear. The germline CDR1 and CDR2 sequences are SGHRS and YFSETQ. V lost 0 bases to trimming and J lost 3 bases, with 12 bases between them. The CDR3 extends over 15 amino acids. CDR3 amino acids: CASSLVRSADYGYTF. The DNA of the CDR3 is TGCGCCAGCAGCTTGGTTCGGAGCGCTGACTATGGCTACACCTTC.

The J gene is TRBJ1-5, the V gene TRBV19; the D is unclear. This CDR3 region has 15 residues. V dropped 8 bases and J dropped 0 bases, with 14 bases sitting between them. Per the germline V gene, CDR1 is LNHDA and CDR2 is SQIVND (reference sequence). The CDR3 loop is CASASGAYSNQPQHF. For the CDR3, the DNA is TGTGCCAGTGCGAGTGGAGCCTATAGCAATCAGCCCCAGCATTTT.

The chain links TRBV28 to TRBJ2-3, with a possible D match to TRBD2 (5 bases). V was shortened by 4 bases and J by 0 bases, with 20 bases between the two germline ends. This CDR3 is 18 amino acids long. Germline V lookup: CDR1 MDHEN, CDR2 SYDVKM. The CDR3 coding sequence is TGTGCCAGCAGTTCTACCCAATCCAAAGCGGAAAGCACAGATACGCAGTATTTT. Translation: CASSSTQSKAESTDTQYF.

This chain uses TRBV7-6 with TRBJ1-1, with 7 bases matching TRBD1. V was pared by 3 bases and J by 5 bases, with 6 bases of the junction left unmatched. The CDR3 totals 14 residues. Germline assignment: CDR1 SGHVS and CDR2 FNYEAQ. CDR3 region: CASSLGTEKTEAFF. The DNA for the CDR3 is TGTGCCAGCAGCTTGGGGACAGAGAAAACTGAAGCTTTCTTT.

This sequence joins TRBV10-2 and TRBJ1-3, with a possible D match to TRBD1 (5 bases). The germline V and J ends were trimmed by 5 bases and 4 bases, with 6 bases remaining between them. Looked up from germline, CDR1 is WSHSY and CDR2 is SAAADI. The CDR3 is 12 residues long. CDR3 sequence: CASSQGGNTIYF. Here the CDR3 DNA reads TGCGCCAGCAGTCAGGGAGGAAACACCATATATTTT.